The present T cell receptor beta chain was sequenced within a study of neurological immune-mediated disorders. TCRdb redid the calling of the 5' RACE reads with MiXCR, one entry per CDR3 protein. This table has tens of thousands of distinct CDR3 sequences, about 4.1% appearing once. V lost 5 bases to trimming and J lost 0 bases, with 10 bases between them. CDR1 SQVTM and CDR2 ANQGSEA come from the germline V gene. The CDR3 spans 13 residues. This clonotype was found many times. Antigen specificity is unknown. General study results and limits: The greatest TCR clonal expansion occurred in HTLV-1-associated myelopathy and the least in multiple sclerosis, which fell below healthy controls.

Sequenced input: PBMCs. This chain joins TRBV29-1 and TRBJ1-2, with D hard to call. The TCR was taken from a man aged 25 to 40 with multiple sclerosis. The CDR3 sequence is CSVLPGPNYGYTF. The CDR3 region has the DNA TGCAGCGTTCTCCCCGGCCCTAACTATGGCTACACCTTC. The whole variable domain, remainder taken from reference TRBV29-1 and TRBJ1-2, is SAVISQKPSRDICQRGTSLTIQCQVDSQVTMMFWYRQQPGQSLTLIATANQGSEATYESGFVIDKFPISRPNLTFSTLTVSNMSPEDSSIYLCSVLPGPNYGYTFGSGTRLTVV.